The 32 T cell receptor beta chains below were found in one sample sequenced in a study of cytotoxic CD8 clonotypes in ibrutinib-treated CLL. Profiled with immunoSEQ multiplex PCR; TCRdb holds only in-frame clones, not every one. The profile shows 57,000 or so clones, 50% to 65% of them singletons. The material sequenced was PBMCs, taken at disease progression, from a patient treated with ibrutinib. The receptors derive from a human donor with chronic lymphocytic leukemia.

The V call is TRBV7-2, the J call TRBJ2-5; 9 bases align to TRBD1. Germline lookup yields CDR1 SGHTA and CDR2 FQGNSA. V trimming: 5 bases; J trimming: 5 bases; junction bases outside the gene matches: 9. This CDR3 is built from 15 residues. Here the CDR3 DNA reads TGTGCCAGCAGCGAACAGGGGGCTCCCGGGGAGACCCAGTACTTC. Its translation is CASSEQGAPGETQYF.

This chain uses TRBV30 with TRBJ2-7; no definite D call. The CDR3 has 14 residues. Germline lookup yields CDR1 GTSNPN and CDR2 SVGIG (reference sequence). V was clipped by 0 bases and J by 4 bases, with 13 bases between them. The CDR3 region is CAWSVPEFSYEQYF. The CDR3 nucleotides are TGTGCCTGGAGTGTACCAGAGTTTAGTTACGAGCAGTACTTC.

In the case of this clone: The junction departs from germline at one end; a sequencing error may be responsible. The chain carries TRBV11-2 and TRBJ1-1; the D is unclear. The CDR3 sequence is 11 residues long. In germline, CDR1 is SGHAT, CDR2 FQNNGV. CDR3: CASSLKTEAFF. DNA of the CDR3: TGTGCCAGCAGCTTGAAGACTGAAGCTTTCTTT.

The sample holds a few counts of this clone. The chain joins TRBV10-3 to TRBJ1-2, with D unresolved. Trimming cost V 1 base and J 2 bases, with 14 bases left between them. Per germline, CDR1 ENHRY and CDR2 SYGVKD. CDR3 length: 16 residues. CDR3 region: CAISEWPSTANYGYTF. The CDR3, as DNA: TGTGCCATCAGTGAGTGGCCGAGCACAGCCAACTATGGCTACACCTTC.

The chain is built from TRBV10-3 and TRBJ2-3; weak D call: TRBD2 (8 bases). Germline V gene lookup returns CDR1 ENHRY and CDR2 SYGVKD. The CDR3 is made up of 13 amino acids. The chain's CDR3 is CGVAGQSEDTQYF. The DNA of the CDR3 is TGTGGTGTAGCGGGACAGTCCGAAGATACGCAGTATTTT.

The V call is TRBV28, the J call TRBJ2-7; D could derive from TRBD1 or TRBD2 (5 bases each). Germline CDR1 is MDHEN and CDR2 is SYDVKM. This CDR3 region has 13 residues. The V end was cut by 6 bases, the J end by 3 bases, with 12 bases between. The chain's CDR3 is CASSPGRVYEQYF. The CDR3 bases are TGTGCCAGCAGCCCGGGACGCGTCTACGAGCAGTACTTC.

The chain recombines TRBV9 with TRBJ2-5; perhaps D is TRBD1 or TRBD2 (5 bases each). Trimming removed 0 bases from V and 4 bases from J, with 13 bases in between. The CDR3 is made up of 15 amino acids. Germline V gene lookup returns CDR1 SGDLS and CDR2 YYNGEE. Written as DNA, the CDR3 is TGTGCCAGCAGCGTAGGGGGGTCTGCGGGAGAGACCCAGTACTTC. Residues: CASSVGGSAGETQYF.

This clone was counted a few times. The chain combines TRBV5-1 with TRBJ2-3; D is possibly TRBD1 or TRBD2 (5 bases each). The V and J ends lost 4 bases and 4 bases respectively, with 13 bases between them. The germline gives CDR1 SGHRS, CDR2 YFSETQ. The CDR3 totals 14 residues. The CDR3 reads CASSPGTQPDTQYF. DNA of the CDR3: TGCGCCAGCAGCCCCGGGACCCAGCCAGATACGCAGTATTTT.

The CDR3 is CASSLGLSSYNEQFF. For the CDR3, the DNA is TGTGCCAGCAGCTTAGGACTCAGCTCCTACAATGAGCAGTTCTTC. The chain carries TRBV7-2 and TRBJ2-1; D remains unclear. Germline V lookup: CDR1 SGHTA, CDR2 FQGNSA. The ends were cut back, 1 base at V and 0 bases at J, with 7 bases in the middle. The CDR3 runs 15 residues.

This chain links TRBV7-6 with TRBJ1-2, with 7 bases matching TRBD1. J lost 4 bases, V lost 2 bases, and 4 bases had no gene match. Germline CDR1 reads SGHVS; CDR2 reads FNYEAQ. This CDR3 region has 14 residues. The CDR3 sequence is CASSLLTGAYGYTF. The CDR3 DNA is TGTGCCAGCAGCTTATTAACAGGGGCCTATGGCTACACCTTC.

This clone showed up just a few times. V gene TRBV9 combines with J gene TRBJ1-2, with D uncertain. Trimming removed 0 bases at V and 8 bases at J, with 11 bases between. CDR1 is SGDLS, CDR2 YYNGEE, per germline. The CDR3 spans 13 residues. The CDR3 DNA is TGTGCCAGCAGCGTAGAAGGGCCTTCAGGCTACACCTTC. Protein product: CASSVEGPSGYTF.

The J gene is TRBJ1-5, the V gene TRBV7-2; D remains unclear. CDR1 and CDR2 (germline): SGHTA, FQGNSA. The V end was cut by 3 bases, the J end by 9 bases, with 21 bases between. CDR3 length: 16 residues. The CDR3 nucleotides read TGTGCCAGCAGCTTGCATTCAGGTGGTCCCTCACCGCCCCAGCATTTT. Encoded protein: CASSLHSGGPSPPQHF.

This clone was counted a few times. The chain combines TRBV29-1 with TRBJ1-2; 10 bases are shared with TRBD1. The CDR3 covers 14 residues. Germline lookup yields CDR1 SQVTM and CDR2 ANQGSEA. Trimming cost V 1 base and J 10 bases; bases outside gene matches: 9. CDR3 in amino acids: CSVEARTGGIFYTF. The CDR3 DNA reads as TGCAGCGTTGAAGCAAGGACAGGGGGTATTTTCTACACCTTC.

The V and J genes are TRBV10-2 and TRBJ2-6, with 8 positions matching TRBD1. V shed 1 base, J shed 3 bases, and the junction held 8 bases outside the gene matches. The CDR3 totals 18 residues. Per the germline V gene, CDR1 is WSHSY and CDR2 is SAAADI. Written as DNA, the CDR3 is TGCGCCAGCAGTGAGTTGGACAGGGTGGTTGATGGGGCCAACGTCCTGACTTTC. Its translation is CASSELDRVVDGANVLTF.

The rearrangement links TRBV5-1 to TRBJ2-3; D remains unclear. The CDR3 spans 14 residues. Trimming shortened V by 2 bases and J by 4 bases, and 11 bases separated the two germline ends. Germline V lookup: CDR1 SGHRS, CDR2 YFSETQ. For the CDR3, the DNA is TGCGCCAGCAGCTTATTACCAGACGCAGATACGCAGTATTTT. It is translated as CASSLLPDADTQYF.

This clone was seen more than once but under ten times. The rearrangement links TRBV11-1 to TRBJ1-5; TRBD1 might be the D (5 bases). Germline CDR1 SGHAT, CDR2 FQDESV (reference sequence). V was cut by 5 bases and J by 3 bases, with 8 bases left in between. The CDR3 runs 13 residues. CDR3 amino acids: CASSRDHNQPQHF. The DNA of the CDR3 is TGTGCCAGCAGCCGGGACCACAATCAGCCCCAGCATTTT.

This chain links TRBV19 with TRBJ2-1, with D perhaps given as TRBD1 or TRBD2 (6 bases each). Trimming shortened V by 7 bases and J by 2 bases, and 12 bases separated the two germline ends. The CDR3 is made up of 14 amino acids. Germline CDR1 is LNHDA and CDR2 is SQIVND (reference sequence). This CDR3 reads CASNEGGTYNEQFF. The CDR3 DNA reads as TGTGCCAGTAATGAAGGGGGGACCTACAATGAGCAGTTCTTC.

This clone was seen a few times. The rearrangement links TRBV7-7 to TRBJ2-5; D remains ambiguous. The CDR3 is 12 amino acids. V lost 4 bases, J lost 5 bases, and 8 bases lay in between. CDR1 is SSHAT and CDR2 is FNYEAQ in the germline V gene (reference sequence). CDR3 sequence reads: CASSSGLETQYF. The CDR3 DNA sequence: TGTGCCAGCAGCTCCGGCCTGGAGACCCAGTACTTC.

This clone was counted between two and nine times. The V call is TRBV30, the J call TRBJ2-7; D not resolved. Germline V gene data show CDR1 as GTSNPN and CDR2 as SVGIG (reference sequence). The germline V and J ends were trimmed by 1 base and 5 bases, with 6 bases remaining between them. The CDR3 extends over 11 amino acids. Here the CDR3 DNA reads TGTGCCTGGAGTGCGGGTGACGAGCAGTACTTC. Residues: CAWSAGDEQYF.

The V call is TRBV11-3, the J call TRBJ1-2; tentative D call: TRBD1 (5 bases). Germline-derived CDR1 and CDR2 are SGHNT and YENEEA. With 1 base removed from V and 6 bases from J, the gap between germline ends came to 12 bases. This CDR3 has 14 amino acids. As DNA, the CDR3 is TGTGCCAGCAGCTTAGGCTCGGGGGGTAATGGCTACACCTTC. It is translated as CASSLGSGGNGYTF.

The chain couples TRBV7-9 to TRBJ2-7; perhaps TRBD2 as D (6 bases). The CDR3 sequence is 13 residues long. Per the germline V gene, CDR1 is SEHNR and CDR2 is FQNEAQ (reference sequence). Trimming removed 5 bases at V and 3 bases at J, with 11 bases between. The CDR3 sequence is CASSHNGGYEQYF. In nucleotides, the CDR3 is TGTGCCAGCAGCCACAACGGGGGCTACGAGCAGTACTTC.

The chain carries TRBV6-5 and TRBJ1-2; D is ambiguous. Germline CDR1 is MNHEY and CDR2 is SVGAGI. The CDR3 totals 14 residues. V lost 5 bases, J lost 7 bases, and 17 bases lay in between. The CDR3 bases are TGTGCCAGCAGTGAAGGTGGGGTAACCTCTGGCTACACCTTC. Amino acid sequence: CASSEGGVTSGYTF.

The chain joins TRBV30 to TRBJ2-2; D possibly corresponds to TRBD2 (6 bases). Deletions cut 5 bases from V and 7 bases from J, with 20 bases between. The CDR3 covers 15 residues. The germline V gene has CDR1 GTSNPN and CDR2 SVGIG (reference sequence). CDR3 protein: CAWGGVRPSGGELFF. The CDR3 nucleotides read TGTGCCTGGGGCGGGGTCAGGCCTTCGGGCGGGGAGCTGTTTTTT.

The chain joins TRBV7-2 to TRBJ2-1; weak D call: TRBD1 (5 bases). There are 14 residues in the CDR3. Germline lookup yields CDR1 SGHTA and CDR2 FQGNSA. Trimming took off 4 bases at V and 0 bases at J, with 7 bases between the two ends. The CDR3 nucleotides read TGTGCCAGCAGCTCAGGGTCCTCCTACAATGAGCAGTTCTTC. As protein: CASSSGSSYNEQFF.

The V and J genes are TRBV4-2 and TRBJ2-7; 11 bases line up with TRBD2. CDR1 is LGHNA and CDR2 is YNFKEQ in the germline V gene. Trimming at V came to 4 bases and at J to 4 bases, leaving 3 bases not matched to a gene. The CDR3 length is 14 residues. CDR3 coding DNA: TGTGCCAGCAGCCCAGCTAGCGGGGGGTACGAGCAGTACTTC. As protein: CASSPASGGYEQYF.

The J gene is TRBJ1-4, the V gene TRBV18, with 7 bases lining up with TRBD1. V lost 5 bases and J lost 7; bases outside the gene matches: 7. This CDR3 has 14 amino acids. Looked up from germline, CDR1 is KGHSH and CDR2 is LQKENI. CDR3 amino acids: CASSSQGLGEKLFF. The CDR3 DNA is TGTGCCAGCTCATCACAGGGGCTGGGTGAAAAACTGTTTTTT. Full variable domain (rest looked up from reference TRBV18 and TRBJ1-4): NAGVMQNPRHLVRRRGQEARLRCSPMKGHSHVYWYRQLPEEGLKFMVYLQKENIIDESGMPKERFSAEFPKEGPSILRIQQVVRGDSAAYFCASSSQGLGEKLFFGSGTQLSVL.

This clone appeared a few times. This chain connects TRBV6-1 to TRBJ1-6; tentatively, D is TRBD1 (6 bases). V was trimmed by 2 bases and J by 1 base, leaving 9 bases between them. This CDR3 has 16 amino acids. CDR1 MNHNS and CDR2 SASEGT come from the germline V gene. This chain's CDR3 is CASSEQGLSYNSPLHF. In DNA, the CDR3 is TGTGCCAGCAGTGAACAGGGGTTGTCCTATAATTCACCCCTCCACTTT.

The chain is built from TRBV18 and TRBJ2-1; 9 bases agree with TRBD1. The trim removed 5 bases at V and 12 bases at J, leaving 8 bases unmatched. Germline CDR1 KGHSH, CDR2 LQKENI. The CDR3 covers 13 residues. The CDR3 DNA reads as TGTGCCAGCTCAGAACAGGGGGCCGAAAGGCAGTTCTTC. It yields the protein CASSEQGAERQFF.

This clone showed up many times. The rearrangement joins TRBV14 to TRBJ1-1; D is undetermined. Germline V lookup: CDR1 SGHDN, CDR2 FVKESK. The CDR3 sequence is 13 residues long. V lost 4 bases and J lost 0, with 6 bases in between. The CDR3 DNA sequence: TGTGCCAGCAGCCGAGACTTGAACACTGAAGCTTTCTTT. Encoded protein: CASSRDLNTEAFF.

This clone was seen just once. The rearrangement uses TRBV7-2 and TRBJ1-1; TRBD1 agrees at 7 bases. CDR3 length equals 14 residues. Trimming cost V 8 bases and J 0 bases; bases outside gene matches: 6. Germline-derived CDR1 and CDR2 are SGHTA and FQGNSA. CDR3 coding DNA: TGTGCCAGCGCGCCGGGACAGTTGAACACTGAAGCTTTCTTT. This codes for CASAPGQLNTEAFF.

This clone was observed a handful of times. The chain is built from TRBV2 and TRBJ2-7; unclear D gene. With 3 bases removed from V and 3 bases from J, the gap between germline ends came to 9 bases. The germline V gene has CDR1 SNHLY and CDR2 FYNNEI. The CDR3 is 13 residues long. The CDR3 nucleotides read TGTGCCAGCAGTGATATTAACCTCTACGAGCAGTACTTC. Translated, it gives CASSDINLYEQYF.

The CDR3 protein is CASSLIADTQYF. The CDR3 nucleotides are TGCGCCAGCAGCTTGATAGCAGATACGCAGTATTTT. The rearrangement links TRBV5-1 to TRBJ2-3; D ambiguous. There are 12 residues in the CDR3. CDR1 is SGHRS, CDR2 YFSETQ, per germline. V lost 1 base and J lost 4, with 4 bases in between.